This T cell receptor (beta chain) is drawn from a study of cytomegalovirus exposure and HLA in healthy donors. Turning to the study itself: A prior study identified approximately 120 million unique TCR beta sequences from 180 million or so T cells.

Primers included in the PCR were 60 Vbeta and 13 Jbeta primers. Clones were sequenced by immunoSEQ multiplex PCR, and TCRdb holds only the in-frame ones, with some missing. Here the sample spans 100,000 to 150,000 clones, approximately 80% being singletons. With regard to this clone: Its antigen is unidentified.

The CDR3 consists of 16 residues. Looked up from germline, CDR1 is LNHNV and CDR2 is YYDKDF (reference sequence). Trimming pared 2 bases from V and 8 bases from J, leaving 18 bases between. General study findings and limits: Some V segments (TRBV6-2 and TRBV6-3 among them) were excluded as indistinguishable. The classifier was said to identify cytomegalovirus status with high specificity and sensitivity.

The chain links TRBV15 to TRBJ1-4, with D possibly TRBD1 on 5 matching bases. The source of this sequence is a boy aged 2-15 years in good health and CMV-seronegative. Sequenced: PBMCs. CDR3 DNA sequence: TGTGCCACCAGCAGATTTGGGGGGGTTTCGGGGGAAAAACTGTTTTTT. This codes for CATSRFGGVSGEKLFF.